This record covers a single T cell receptor beta chain. Its antigen remains undetermined. No clone much larger than this one lies a single base away; base qualities are absent. CDR3 length: 15 amino acids, cysteine to phenylalanine. Only the CDR3 part of the read is kept: 45 bases, read in frame from the first base. V drops 4 bases and J drops 6 bases, leaving 20 bases in between. CDR1 and CDR2, looked up from the germline V gene, are SGHRS and YFSETQ. These data belong to a study of T-cell reconstitution after alpha-beta-depleted transplantation in children (TCRdb year 2016). In terms of the full investigation: Using TCR repertoire profiling, the study followed T-cell immune reconstitution in a quantitative way in children after TCRalphabeta/CD19-depleted allogeneic hematopoietic cell transplantation. Study-level results and caveats: The apparently early recovery of alphabetaT-cell counts about two months after transplant reportedly depended on only several hundred rapidly expanded clones that came from non-depleted graft cells. In some patients, the high TCRbeta diversity seen at day 60 was put down to recipient T cells and intrathymic progenitors that had survived conditioning. The frequencies of hyperexpanded clones fell over the following months, and after one year, T-cell counts and TCRbeta diversity were mostly attributed to newly produced T cells.

This specimen's treatment or condition label, interpreted: allogeneic hematopoietic cell transplantation with graft depleted of TCRalphabeta T cells and CD19 B cells. Transplant recipients were children who received TCRalphabeta/CD19-depleted allogeneic hematopoietic cell grafts. Library preparation used PCR. Sequencing was performed on an Illumina HiSeq 2500. To normalize quantification of the TCRbeta repertoire, the TCR libraries were built with molecular barcoding that relied on unique molecular identifiers. TCRdb's own reprocessing of the public reads used fastp at Q25 and MiXCR and kept productive beta chains. Rows merge per CDR3 protein into single entries with the most common DNA and genes. This sample gives over 400,000 distinct CDR3 sequences in total; 43% of them show up just once. The ten largest clones add up to under 35% of the sample.

This clonotype was obtained from a girl aged 2 to 10 with aplastic anemia, due to receive a stem cell transplant. Material: PBMCs, obtained before TCRalphabeta/CD19-depleted stem cell transplant. Recombination linked TRBV5-1 to TRBJ2-7; too little of a D gene remains to name it. The CDR3 protein is CASSPGRLERVEQYF. The DNA sequence follows: TGCGCCAGCAGCCCTGGTAGGCTGGAGCGAGTCGAGCAGTACTTC. Outside the CDR3, residues come from the reference TRBV5-1 and TRBJ2-7 proteins, so the full variable domain is: KAGVTQTPRYLIKTRGQQVTLSCSPISGHRSVSWYQQTPGQGLQFLFEYFSETQRNKGNFPGRFSGRQFSNSRSEMNVSTLELGDSALYLCASSPGRLERVEQYFGPGTRLTVT.